The sequence of this T cell receptor beta chain was determined in a study of PD-L1 blockade in urothelial cancer. Study details: At some point between 2014 and 2016 therapy began: atezolizumab 1,200 mg intravenously every 3 weeks.

Germline-derived CDR1 and CDR2 are SGHTA and FQGTGA. This CDR3 is 15 amino acids long. The ends lost 0 bases at V and 1 base at J; junction bases unmatched: 2. Generated by immunoSEQ multiplex PCR, the TCRdb table keeps only in-frame clones and is missing some. The sample has about 81,000 clones, 89% seen once; the top ten hold 0.97%. Specified time point: pretreatment peripheral blood. The cohort comprised individuals with locally advanced or metastatic urothelial carcinoma. For each patient, 1 to 8 samples were obtained, pretreatment and on-treatment. Material: PBMCs, obtained around atezolizumab (anti-PD-L1) treatment. The TCR comes from a woman of 80 years or more with urothelial cancer. The genes are TRBV7-3 and TRBJ1-1; 7 bases align to TRBD1. The CDR3 reads CASSLTGQPNTEAFF. In nucleotides, the CDR3 is TGTGCCAGCAGCTTAACGGGACAGCCGAACACTGAAGCTTTCTTT.